The rows below give T cell receptor beta chains drawn from one sample of a study of response to subunit inactivated influenza vaccine. A single record per CDR3 protein comes from TCRdb applying MiXCR to the RT-PCR reads. The table has 860,000 or so distinct CDR3 sequences, approximately 22% seen once. The sample here was PBMCs from blood, taken 5 to 6 days after vaccination. These receptors all come from a man aged 50 or older who received an inactivated influenza vaccine. Both conserved end residues are part of each CDR3. The D gene is left open where the match is weak. The listing skips clone size in some rows; elsewhere it reads once, few, many or a size class.

d_call j_call v_call clone_size cdr3_aa cdr3_nt
NA TRBJ1-4 TRBV5-1 NA CASSRQGSQEKLFF TGCGCCAGCAGCCGTCAGGGATCCCAGGAAAAACTGTTTTTT
NA TRBJ2-7 TRBV28 NA CASSPTQRGYEQYF TGTGCCAGCAGTCCAACCCAACGGGGCTACGAGCAGTACTTC
TRBD2 TRBJ2-4 TRBV11-2 NA CASSLGGRLAGAKNIQYF TGTGCCAGCAGCTTAGGGGGGAGGCTAGCGGGAGCCAAAAACATTCAGTACTTC
NA TRBJ2-2 TRBV10-3 NA CAITGTLTGELFF TGTGCCATCACGGGGACACTCACCGGGGAGCTGTTTTTT
NA TRBJ1-4 TRBV20-1 few CSARVGGPGEKLFF TGCAGTGCTAGAGTTGGGGGGCCAGGTGAAAAACTGTTTTTT
NA TRBJ1-2 TRBV30 NA CAWRILGTRDGYTF TGTGCCTGGAGGATTCTGGGAACAAGAGATGGCTACACCTTC
TRBD1 TRBJ2-6 TRBV29-1 few CSVGQGSGANVLTF TGCAGCGTTGGACAGGGAAGTGGGGCCAACGTCCTGACTTTC
NA TRBJ1-1 TRBV7-9 few CASSLARGAEAFF TGTGCCAGCAGCTTAGCGCGAGGGGCTGAAGCTTTCTTT
NA TRBJ2-2 TRBV12-3/TRBV12-4 NA CASSFGTRAGELFF TGTGCCAGCAGCTTCGGGACCAGGGCCGGGGAGCTGTTTTTT
TRBD1 TRBJ1-2 TRBV12-3/TRBV12-4 NA CASKGDRGWRGYTF TGTGCCAGCAAAGGGGACAGGGGATGGAGAGGCTACACCTTC
TRBD2 TRBJ2-3 TRBV2 few CASQRGETPSTDTQYF TGTGCCAGCCAGCGGGGGGAAACCCCTAGCACAGATACGCAGTATTTT
NA TRBJ2-7 TRBV7-2 NA CASSLDRAWYEQYF TGTGCCAGCAGCTTAGATCGGGCCTGGTACGAGCAGTACTTC
NA TRBJ2-5 TRBV29-1 NA CSVRTRGVQETQYF TGCAGCGTTAGAACAAGGGGGGTCCAAGAGACCCAGTACTTC
TRBD2 TRBJ2-7 TRBV4-1 NA CASSQVGTTYEQYF TGCGCCAGCAGCCAGGTAGGGACTACCTACGAGCAGTACTTC
TRBD2 TRBJ2-2 TRBV5-1 few CASSWQTSGRSTGELFF TGCGCCAGCAGCTGGCAGACTAGCGGGAGGAGTACCGGGGAGCTGTTTTTT
NA TRBJ2-7 TRBV20-1 many CSANEWAVSSYEQYF TGCAGTGCTAACGAATGGGCGGTGAGCTCCTACGAGCAGTACTTC
TRBD1 TRBJ2-7 TRBV15 NA CATSPRQGSEQYF TGTGCCACCAGCCCCCGACAGGGTTCCGAGCAGTACTTC
NA TRBJ1-1 TRBV5-1 few CASSFLRGRNTEAFF TGCGCCAGCAGCTTTCTACGGGGGCGGAACACTGAAGCTTTCTTT
NA TRBJ2-4 TRBV12-3/TRBV12-4 few CASERLTAKNIQYF TGTGCCAGCGAAAGACTTACAGCCAAAAACATTCAGTACTTC
NA TRBJ2-7 TRBV12-3/TRBV12-4 NA CASSPGPVYEQYF TGTGCCAGCAGTCCCGGACCGGTCTACGAGCAGTACTTC
NA TRBJ2-6 TRBV18 NA CASSLTNPGRGSSGANVLTF TGTGCCAGCTCTCTGACTAATCCGGGACGGGGGAGCTCTGGGGCCAACGTCCTGACTTTC
NA TRBJ2-7 TRBV5-1 NA CASSLEAKTVLEQYF TGCGCCAGCAGCTTGGAGGCCAAAACCGTGCTGGAGCAGTACTTC
NA TRBJ1-6 TRBV7-2 few CASSPSGRGNSPLHF TGTGCCAGCAGCCCCTCGGGCAGGGGTAATTCACCCCTCCACTTT
TRBD2 TRBJ2-4 TRBV11-2 many CASSSGTRTSGSKNIQYF TGTGCCAGCAGCTCCGGAACGCGGACTAGCGGGTCCAAAAACATTCAGTACTTC
NA TRBJ2-7 TRBV5-1 few CASSLQPGRGMYEQYF TGCGCCAGCAGCCTTCAGCCGGGACGGGGTATGTACGAGCAGTACTTC
NA TRBJ2-5 TRBV7-9 NA CASSGELVQETQYF TGTGCCAGCAGCGGAGAACTAGTCCAAGAGACCCAGTACTTC
NA TRBJ2-1 TRBV27 NA CASSLYSNPSYNEQFF TGTGCCAGCAGTCTCTACTCGAACCCTTCCTACAATGAGCAGTTCTTC
TRBD1 TRBJ2-1 TRBV18 few CASSAGQGRDEQFF TGTGCCAGCTCAGCGGGACAGGGGAGGGATGAGCAGTTCTTC
NA TRBJ2-3 TRBV24-1 few CATRTESGTDTQYF TGTGCCACCAGGACAGAGAGCGGCACAGATACGCAGTATTTT
NA TRBJ2-2 TRBV4-2 NA CASSQNSDAYRGELFF TGTGCCAGCAGCCAAAATAGCGACGCTTACCGAGGGGAGCTGTTTTTT
NA TRBJ2-5 TRBV3-1 few CASSRQNQETQYF TGTGCCAGCAGCCGACAGAACCAAGAGACCCAGTACTTC
TRBD2 TRBJ2-4 TRBV2 NA CASSEAPSGMGKNIQYF TGTGCCAGCAGTGAAGCGCCTAGCGGGATGGGCAAAAACATTCAGTACTTC
NA TRBJ2-1 TRBV24-1 NA CATSDVDRNNEQFF TGTGCCACCAGTGATGTCGACAGAAACAATGAGCAGTTCTTC
NA TRBJ2-6 TRBV29-1 few CSVDAGTGANVLTF TGCAGCGTTGATGCAGGGACGGGGGCCAACGTCCTGACTTTC
NA TRBJ2-5 TRBV20-1 few CSATNTGLETQYF TGCAGTGCAACTAATACAGGGTTAGAGACCCAGTACTTC
TRBD2 TRBJ2-1 TRBV5-4 NA CASSLRSSGGSEQFF TGTGCCAGCAGCTTGAGGTCTAGCGGGGGGAGTGAGCAGTTCTTC